The 18 T cell receptor beta chains below were found in one sample sequenced in a study of sequential checkpoint blockade in melanoma. Clones were sequenced by immunoSEQ multiplex PCR, and TCRdb holds only the in-frame ones, with some missing. The sample lists around 18,000 clones, 56% occurring once. Treatment reported: randomized to nivolumab then ipilimumab (arm A) or the reverse (arm B). Sequencing was performed on CD8+ T cells sorted from blood (inferred from file names), taken from a patient given nivolumab and ipilimumab in sequence. The receptors here all came from a human donor with melanoma.

This clone was detected a few times. The V and J genes are TRBV5-1 and TRBJ2-1, with D unclear. This CDR3 region has 15 residues. From germline, CDR1 is SGHRS and CDR2 YFSETQ. Trimming cost V 1 base and J 3 bases, with 11 bases left between them. The CDR3 loop is CASSLIGGDYNEQFF. CDR3 nucleotides: TGCGCCAGCAGCTTGATCGGCGGAGACTACAATGAGCAGTTCTTC.

The CDR3, as DNA: TGTGCCAGCAGTTTAGAGGGTGGCGTCGCGGGCTACACCTTC. Translated, it gives CASSLEGGVAGYTF. V gene TRBV27 combines with J gene TRBJ1-2; D is unclear. This CDR3 is 14 amino acids long. Germline lookup yields CDR1 MNHEY and CDR2 SMNVEV (reference sequence). The V end lost 2 bases, the J end lost 8 bases, and 15 bases lay between the germline ends.

This clone was picked up a small number of times. The chain has TRBV27 and TRBJ1-1; D is possibly TRBD1 (5 bases). Trimming stripped 1 base from V and 4 bases from J, with 13 bases between. The CDR3 covers 15 residues. CDR1 and CDR2 (germline): MNHEY, SMNVEV (reference sequence). CDR3 DNA sequence: TGTGCCAGCAGTTTATACATAAATCAGGGCACTGAAGCTTTCTTT. Translated: CASSLYINQGTEAFF.

This clone has only a few counts. The chain is built from TRBV13 and TRBJ1-6; D gene ambiguous. The CDR3 length is 14 residues. CDR1 PRHDT and CDR2 FYEKMQ come from the germline V gene (reference sequence). V lost 4 bases and J 7 bases, leaving 11 bases between the germline ends. CDR3 nucleotides: TGTGCCAGCAGCTACAGACACCAGAATTCACCCCTCCACTTT. Its translation: CASSYRHQNSPLHF.

This sequence joins TRBV11-1 and TRBJ2-7; weak D call: TRBD1 (6 bases). Trimming left V 6 bases short and J 5 bases short, with 14 bases between. Germline-derived CDR1 and CDR2 are SGHAT and FQDESV (reference sequence). The CDR3 is 13 amino acids. The CDR3 DNA reads TGTGCCAGCAGTCTTGGGGGCATCGACGAGCAGTACTTC. Its translation: CASSLGGIDEQYF.

This clone was seen more than once but under ten times. The V and J genes are TRBV5-1 and TRBJ2-5; TRBD1 matches 9 bases. The germline gives CDR1 SGHRS, CDR2 YFSETQ. The CDR3 runs 14 residues. V was clipped by 5 bases and J by 2 bases; unmatched bases: 4. In DNA form, the CDR3 reads TGCGCCAGCAGGAAAGACAGGGGGCAAGAGACCCAGTACTTC. It yields the protein CASRKDRGQETQYF.

The gene calls are TRBV15 and TRBJ2-1; TRBD1 matches at 10 bases. Per the germline V gene, CDR1 is LNHNV and CDR2 is YYDKDF (reference sequence). Unmatched junction bases numbered 4, after V lost 5 bases and J lost 6 bases. This CDR3 spans 14 amino acids. The CDR3 bases are TGTGCCACCAGCTCTCGGACAGGGGGCAATGAGCAGTTCTTC. It specifies CATSSRTGGNEQFF.

The count of this clone is one. The rearrangement uses TRBV18 and TRBJ2-7, with 7 bases identical to TRBD1. CDR3 size: 14 residues. The V segment lost 3 bases and the J segment 2 bases; nucleotides outside the gene matches: 4. Per the germline V gene, CDR1 is KGHSH and CDR2 is LQKENI. CDR3 sequence (DNA): TGTGCCAGCTCACCGGACAGGTCCCCCTACGAGCAGTACTTC. This codes for CASSPDRSPYEQYF.

This chain links TRBV29-1 with TRBJ2-1; D might be TRBD1 (5 bases). V lost 3 bases to trimming and J lost 8 bases, with 14 bases between them. The CDR3 spans 13 residues. Germline CDR1 reads SQVTM; CDR2 reads ANQGSEA. CDR3 protein: CSVEISRGYEQFF. The CDR3 DNA follows: TGCAGCGTTGAGATCTCAAGGGGCTATGAGCAGTTCTTC.

V is TRBV5-6 and J is TRBJ2-3; D is possibly TRBD1 (6 bases). The CDR3 loop spans 13 amino acids. V lost 4 bases and J lost 10, with 16 bases in between. Germline CDR1 reads SGHDT; CDR2 reads YYEEEE. The DNA for the CDR3 is TGTGCCAGCAGCCGGGACATAGGTCTGGCGCAGTATTTT. Amino acid sequence: CASSRDIGLAQYF.

The V call is TRBV28, the J call TRBJ2-1; 7 positions match TRBD1. The trim removed 6 bases at V and 4 bases at J, leaving 6 bases unmatched. Per the germline V gene, CDR1 is MDHEN and CDR2 is SYDVKM. The CDR3 has 14 amino acids. Here the CDR3 DNA reads TGTGCCAGCAGGGACCCGGGACAGTACAATGAGCAGTTCTTC. It is translated as CASRDPGQYNEQFF.

This chain uses TRBV7-6 with TRBJ2-7; 9 bases match TRBD2. The CDR3 sequence is 15 residues long. The germline V gene encodes CDR1 SGHVS and CDR2 FNYEAQ. Trimming cost V 5 bases and J 0 bases; bases outside gene matches: 5. As DNA, the CDR3 is TGTGCCAGCAGCCATAGCGGGGGACTCTCCTACGAGCAGTACTTC. Protein product: CASSHSGGLSYEQYF.

This chain uses TRBV7-6 with TRBJ2-2; 7 positions match TRBD1. CDR1 SGHVS and CDR2 FNYEAQ come from the germline V gene. There are 15 residues in the CDR3. J lost 4 bases, V lost 5 bases, and 7 bases had no gene match. For the CDR3, the DNA is TGTGCCAGCAGCCCCGACACAGGGGCCACCGGGGAGCTGTTTTTT. This encodes CASSPDTGATGELFF.

This clone occurred a few times. J is TRBJ2-1 and V is TRBV27; 8 bases match TRBD2. The CDR3 has 14 residues. Unmatched junction bases numbered 6, after V lost 5 bases and J lost 6 bases. CDR1 is MNHEY, CDR2 SMNVEV, per germline (reference sequence). CDR3 sequence: CASSPVGLGNEQFF. The CDR3 bases are TGTGCCAGCAGTCCCGTGGGACTAGGCAATGAGCAGTTCTTC.

The V and J genes are TRBV7-2 and TRBJ1-1; 8 positions match TRBD1. Germline values: CDR1 SGHTA, CDR2 FQGNSA. Losses at the gene ends were 1 base for V and 5 bases for J; bases not matched to a gene: 3. The length of the CDR3 is 14 residues. The CDR3 loop is CASSLGTGLTEAFF. The DNA for the CDR3 is TGTGCCAGCAGCTTAGGGACAGGGTTGACTGAAGCTTTCTTT.

This chain connects TRBV14 to TRBJ2-2, with 12 bases that match TRBD1. Losses at the gene ends were 6 bases for V and 3 bases for J; bases not matched to a gene: 5. The V gene's germline CDR1 is SGHDN and CDR2 FVKESK. This CDR3 comprises 16 residues. The CDR3 protein is CASSEGQGAYTGELFF. The CDR3 nucleotides are TGTGCCAGCAGTGAGGGACAGGGGGCCTACACCGGGGAGCTGTTTTTT.

This clone rates as medium-sized. The chain employs TRBV7-3 and TRBJ2-1; 7 bases line up with TRBD1. CDR3 length: 14 amino acids. V was clipped by 1 base and J by 9 bases; unmatched bases: 6. CDR1 SGHTA and CDR2 FQGTGA come from the germline V gene. CDR3 sequence reads: CASSLIQGQVEQFF. CDR3 nucleotides: TGTGCCAGCAGCTTAATACAGGGGCAGGTTGAGCAGTTCTTC.

This chain joins TRBV30 and TRBJ2-1, with 10 nucleotides matching TRBD2. CDR1 is GTSNPN and CDR2 is SVGIG in the germline V gene (reference sequence). The V segment lost 0 bases and the J segment 4 bases; nucleotides outside the gene matches: 3. CDR3 size: 15 residues. CDR3 nucleotide sequence: TGTGCCTGGAGTGTACTAGCGGGACGGTACAATGAGCAGTTCTTC. Translating gives CAWSVLAGRYNEQFF.